What follows are 14 T cell receptor beta chains derived from one specimen sequenced in a study of OX40 agonist ivuxolimab in advanced cancers. Method: immunoSEQ multiplex PCR; TCRdb's copy keeps in-frame clones and lacks some. The sample has approximately 44,000 clones; about 80% are singletons. Sequences were derived from CD4+ or CD8+ T cells sorted from blood, sampled in a trial of the OX40 agonist ivuxolimab. All receptors come from an adult with an advanced solid tumor such as melanoma, head and neck, liver or kidney cancer.

This chain connects TRBV5-1 to TRBJ1-2; D may be TRBD1 (6 bases). V was clipped by 4 bases and J by 4 bases, with 20 bases between them. CDR3 length: 16 amino acids. Germline CDR1 reads SGHRS; CDR2 reads YFSETQ. CDR3 sequence reads: CASSLGHSNAGYGYTF. CDR3 nucleotide sequence: TGCGCCAGCAGCCTGGGACATTCAAACGCGGGCTATGGCTACACCTTC.

V gene TRBV10-3 combines with J gene TRBJ2-7, with TRBD2 matching 12 bases. In germline, CDR1 is ENHRY, CDR2 SYGVKD. The CDR3 is made up of 15 amino acids. V shed 4 bases and J 6 bases; nucleotides not matched to a gene: 7. The CDR3 sequence: CAISVGLAGGSEQYF. CDR3 nucleotides: TGTGCCATCAGTGTGGGTCTAGCGGGAGGGTCCGAGCAGTACTTC.

The sample holds one count of this clone. Written as DNA, the CDR3 is TGTGCCAGCAGTGTACTAAGTGGACAGCCCCAGCATTTT. Its protein is CASSVLSGQPQHF. This chain uses TRBV2 with TRBJ1-5; D ambiguous. The V and J ends lost 4 bases and 7 bases respectively, with 11 bases between them. This CDR3 has 13 amino acids. Germline loops: CDR1 SNHLY, CDR2 FYNNEI.

J is TRBJ2-1 and V is TRBV6-6; possibly TRBD2 for D (6 bases). Trimming cost V 0 bases and J 9 bases, with 12 bases left between them. Looked up from germline, CDR1 is MNHNY and CDR2 is SVGAGI (reference sequence). The CDR3 contains 14 residues. The CDR3 DNA sequence: TGTGCCAGCAGTTACTCGAGGGACTTCGGTGAGCAGTTCTTC. Translating it yields CASSYSRDFGEQFF.

The V call is TRBV6-1, the J call TRBJ1-5; weak D call: TRBD1 (5 bases). This CDR3 contains 13 residues. Trimming removed 0 bases from V and 6 bases from J, with 6 bases in between. Germline loops: CDR1 MNHNS, CDR2 SASEGT. The CDR3: CASSEAGPQPQHF. In nucleotides, the CDR3 is TGTGCCAGCAGTGAAGCGGGGCCTCAGCCCCAGCATTTT.

Only a few counts were recorded for this clone. The rearrangement joins TRBV19 to TRBJ2-7; 9 bases align to TRBD1. There are 14 residues in the CDR3. In germline, CDR1 is LNHDA, CDR2 SQIVND (reference sequence). V was clipped by 6 bases and J by 0 bases; unmatched bases: 3. CDR3 in DNA: TGTGCCAGTAGAGGGACAGGGCGCTCCTACGAGCAGTACTTC. Translation: CASRGTGRSYEQYF.

CDR3 in DNA: TGTGCCATCAGTGAAATCGCCAGGATCACCGAAGAGACCCAGTACTTC. Amino acids: CAISEIARITEETQYF. The chain recombines TRBV10-3 with TRBJ2-5; no firm D call. Trimming removed 3 bases from V and 3 bases from J, with 17 bases in between. This CDR3 has 16 amino acids. CDR1 is ENHRY and CDR2 is SYGVKD in the germline V gene.

This sequence joins TRBV6-1 and TRBJ2-7; 10 nucleotides align to TRBD1. Germline assignment: CDR1 MNHNS and CDR2 SASEGT. This CDR3 has 14 amino acids. V shed 5 bases and J 1 base; nucleotides not matched to a gene: 2. CDR3 sequence: CASSRTGGSYEQYF. The DNA for the CDR3 is TGTGCCAGCAGTAGGACAGGGGGGTCCTACGAGCAGTACTTC.

The J gene is TRBJ2-1, the V gene TRBV28, with TRBD1 as a possible D gene (7 bases). CDR1 MDHEN and CDR2 SYDVKM come from the germline V gene. Trimming took off 2 bases at V and 6 bases at J, with 14 bases between the two ends. The CDR3 is 15 residues long. In DNA form, the CDR3 reads TGTGCCAGCAGTTTACCACGGCAGGGGGGCAATGAGCAGTTCTTC. The encoded protein is CASSLPRQGGNEQFF. The whole variable domain, filled in from reference TRBV28 and TRBJ2-1, reads DVKVTQSSRYLVKRTGEKVFLECVQDMDHENMFWYRQDPGLGLRLIYFSYDVKMKEKGDIPEGYSVSREKKERFSLILESASTNQTSMYLCASSLPRQGGNEQFFGPGTRLTVL.

CDR3 DNA: TGTGCCAGCTCACCAGGGACAGTTATGAGCAATCAGCCCCAGCATTTT. It codes for CASSPGTVMSNQPQHF. The V call is TRBV18, the J call TRBJ1-5; 7 bases are shared with TRBD1. CDR1 and CDR2 from the germline V gene are KGHSH and LQKENI. V lost 2 bases and J lost 1; bases outside the gene matches: 5. CDR3 length: 16 residues.

The chain recombines TRBV25-1 with TRBJ1-1; D is ambiguous. Germline CDR1 and CDR2: MGHDK and SYGVNS. The CDR3 loop spans 15 amino acids. The V end was cut by 2 bases, the J end by 0 bases, with 10 bases between. CDR3 protein: CASSEDVSLNTEAFF. The CDR3 DNA reads TGTGCCAGCAGTGAAGATGTTTCCTTGAACACTGAAGCTTTCTTT.

The rearrangement uses TRBV19 and TRBJ2-1, with 8 bases matching TRBD2. The germline V gene has CDR1 LNHDA and CDR2 SQIVND (reference sequence). The CDR3 contains 14 residues. V gave up 4 bases and J gave up 6 bases; unmatched junction bases: 5. The CDR3 region has the DNA TGTGCCAGTAGTACGCAAGCGGGAGCCAATGAGCAGTTCTTC. Translation gives CASSTQAGANEQFF.

This rearrangement joins TRBV5-6 to TRBJ2-3; D call uncertain. The V and J ends lost 1 base and 3 bases respectively, with 6 bases between them. The CDR3 contains 13 residues. Germline assignment: CDR1 SGHDT and CDR2 YYEEEE. DNA for the CDR3: TGTGCCAGCAGCTTGAAGGGAACAGATACGCAGTATTTT. This gives the protein CASSLKGTDTQYF. The variable domain in full, completed from reference TRBV5-6 and TRBJ2-3, reads DAGVTQSPTHLIKTRGQQVTLRCSPKSGHDTVSWYQQALGQGPQFIFQYYEEEERQRGNFPDRFSGHQFPNYSSELNVNALLLGDSALYLCASSLKGTDTQYFGPGTRLTVL.

J is TRBJ2-7 and V is TRBV27; 8 bases map to TRBD1. The CDR3 length is 16 residues. Germline V gene sequence: CDR1 MNHEY, CDR2 SMNVEV (reference sequence). The V segment lost 0 bases and the J segment 2 bases; nucleotides outside the gene matches: 6. The CDR3 region is CASSLSGTGLTYEQYF. In nucleotides, the CDR3 is TGTGCCAGCAGTTTATCAGGGACAGGATTAACCTACGAGCAGTACTTC.